This T cell receptor beta chain came from a study of CD8 T cells in Susac syndrome. The CDR3 has 14 residues. Per germline, CDR1 MGHDK and CDR2 SYGVNS. Trimming shortened V by 1 base and J by 4 bases, and 8 bases separated the two germline ends. With random hexamers, about 0.5 to 1 ug RNA was reverse transcribed. Multiplex immunoSEQ PCR targeted 54 Vbeta and 13 Jbeta TCR beta segments. TCRdb reprocessed the immunoSEQ multiplex PCR reads with MiXCR, giving one entry per CDR3 protein. Of hundreds of thousands of distinct CDR3 sequences in the sample, roughly 85% were seen once. Sequencing targeted TCR beta in blood CD8+ and CD4+ T cells. CD8+ and CD4+ T cells were negatively isolated; TEMRA cells were FACS-enriched.

The sequenced sample consisted of CD8+ T cells from PBMCs. The chain joins TRBV25-1 to TRBJ1-3, with D unresolved. The TCR was taken from a human donor with multiple sclerosis. The chain's CDR3 is CASSESWSGNTIYF. DNA of the CDR3: TGTGCCAGCAGTGAATCTTGGTCCGGAAACACCATATATTTT. Full variable domain (rest looked up from reference TRBV25-1 and TRBJ1-3): EADIYQTPRYLVIGTGKKITLECSQTMGHDKMYWYQQDPGMELHLIHYSYGVNSTEKGDLSSESTVSRIRTEHFPLTLESARPSHTSQYLCASSESWSGNTIYFGEGSWLTVV.